One T cell receptor beta chain is described in this entry. This entry comes from a study of blood T cell repertoires in COVID-19. Across the study: Sample material is recorded as cDNA or gDNA derived from T cells, B-cell-depleted T cells, or PBMCs.

Libraries were prepared by immunoSEQ multiplex PCR; TCRdb keeps only in-frame clonotypes and omits some of them. The sample records about 220,000 clones, about 85% being singletons. The clonotype was recovered from a man aged 50-59 years who had recovered from COVID-19. The source material was peripheral blood.

The CDR3 loop is CASSEGRGGNTIYF. Written as DNA, the CDR3 is TGTGCCAGCAGTGAAGGCAGGGGCGGGAACACCATATATTTT. V is TRBV6-1 and J is TRBJ1-3; D possibly corresponds to TRBD1 (6 bases). Germline assignment: CDR1 MNHNS and CDR2 SASEGT. The CDR3 has 14 amino acids. Trimming stripped 1 base from V and 7 bases from J, with 11 bases between.